In this sample, the clone carrying this T cell receptor beta chain turned up a few times. Its antigen is as yet unknown. The data were taken from a study of cytomegalovirus exposure and HLA in healthy donors. Whole-study results and caveats: In an earlier analysis, most TCR beta V segments were productive about 90% or about 30% of the time. Usually a TCR sequence was rare, but some public TCRs were found in many donors. In vitro data verified a few CMV-associated chains as specific for CMV antigens. A later analysis found TCR association rates differed by HLA locus, highest for DRB1 and lowest for HLA-C.

Researchers ran the PCR with 60 Vbeta and 13 Jbeta primers. Assay used: immunoSEQ multiplex PCR; TCRdb lists only in-frame clones, some missing. The table has approximately 31,000 clones, just under 90% seen once; the top ten hold approximately 3%. The CDR3 spans 11 residues. The germline V gene encodes CDR1 LNHDA and CDR2 SQIVND (reference sequence). The germline V and J ends were trimmed by 7 bases and 5 bases, with 6 bases remaining between them. The specimen was PBMCs. This sequence originates from a boy younger than 18 in good health and CMV-seronegative. V gene TRBV19 combines with J gene TRBJ1-5, with a tentative D call TRBD1 (6 bases). CDR3 residues: CASKGDQPQHF. The CDR3 DNA reads as TGTGCCAGTAAGGGGGATCAGCCCCAGCATTTT.